One sample yielded the 16 T cell receptor beta chains listed below, sequenced in a study of patients with pleural tuberculosis. TCRdb called the reads again in MiXCR, with one record for every CDR3 protein. The repertoire holds 25,000 to 30,000 distinct CDR3 sequences, with 15% to 20% as singletons. The sequenced sample was peripheral blood. These TCRs come from a human donor with pleural tuberculosis.

By share, this clonotype ranks as medium-sized. The genes are TRBV4-1 and TRBJ1-1; no firm D call. There are 13 residues in the CDR3. V lost 3 bases and J 2 bases, leaving 7 bases between the germline ends. The germline CDR1 and CDR2 sequences are MGHRA and YSYEKL. For the CDR3, the DNA is TGCGCCAGCAGCCACCCCCTCAACACTGAAGCTTTCTTT. Amino acids: CASSHPLNTEAFF.

V is TRBV4-1 and J is TRBJ1-2; no clear D. The CDR3 sequence is 11 residues long. Trimming left V 3 bases short and J 6 bases short, with 5 bases between. CDR1 and CDR2 (germline): MGHRA, YSYEKL. CDR3 in DNA: TGCGCCAGCAGCCAGGCGAATGGCTACACCTTC. Translated: CASSQANGYTF.

This chain links TRBV6-1 with TRBJ1-1, with D uncertain. In germline, CDR1 is MNHNS, CDR2 SASEGT. The CDR3 sequence is 16 residues long. V was trimmed by 1 base and J by 0 bases, leaving 12 bases between them. The CDR3 spells CASSEGYGSMNTEAFF. The DNA of the CDR3 is TGTGCCAGCAGTGAAGGGTACGGATCCATGAACACTGAAGCTTTCTTT.

This clonotype was seen at least ten times. The rearrangement uses TRBV19 and TRBJ2-1; 9 bases align to TRBD1. Germline trimming cut 4 bases from V and 2 bases from J; bases unmatched to any gene: 3. The germline gives CDR1 LNHDA, CDR2 SQIVND (reference sequence). The CDR3 runs 15 residues. In nucleotides, the CDR3 is TGTGCCAGTAGTACCACAGGGGGCACCTACAATGAGCAGTTCTTC. As protein: CASSTTGGTYNEQFF.

This clonotype has a count of ten or more. V usage is TRBV2 and J usage is TRBJ2-3, with TRBD2 identical over 11 bases. V lost 2 bases, J lost 4 bases, and 2 bases stayed unmatched. CDR1 SNHLY and CDR2 FYNNEI come from the germline V gene. The CDR3 consists of 15 residues. CDR3 amino acids: CASSELAGGPDTQYF. The CDR3 DNA is TGTGCCAGCAGTGAATTAGCGGGGGGGCCAGATACGCAGTATTTT.

This clonotype appeared many times. The conserved phenylalanine or tryptophan is not found at the CDR3 terminus, so this likely reflects a read error. This rearrangement joins TRBV20-1 to TRBJ1-4, with TRBD1 matching over 7 bases. Germline CDR1 is DFQATT and CDR2 is SNEGSKA (reference sequence). CDR3 length: 15 residues. Trimming removed 0 bases from V and 8 bases from J; junction bases left unmatched: 9. The DNA for the CDR3 is TGCAGTGCTAGAGATCAGGAGGGGGCCTGGGAAAAACTGTTTCTT. This sequence encodes CSARDQEGAWEKLFL.

V gene TRBV6-4 combines with J gene TRBJ1-1, with 8 bases aligning to TRBD1. Per germline, CDR1 MRHNA and CDR2 SNTAGT. V shed 10 bases, J shed 4 bases, and the junction held 14 bases outside the gene matches. This CDR3 has 15 amino acids. This CDR3 is CAISYRTGRITEAFF. The DNA for the CDR3 is TGTGCCATCAGCTATCGGACAGGGAGAATCACTGAAGCTTTCTTT.

This clonotype was seen at least ten times. The rearrangement links TRBV4-2 to TRBJ2-7; D ambiguous. V gave up 2 bases and J gave up 0 bases, with 8 bases separating them. CDR1 and CDR2 (germline): LGHNA, YNFKEQ. This CDR3 is 14 amino acids long. The chain's CDR3 is CASSQTERSYEQYF. The CDR3 DNA sequence: TGTGCCAGCAGCCAAACAGAGCGCTCCTACGAGCAGTACTTC.

In this sample, this clonotype turned up many times. The chain couples TRBV12-3 or TRBV12-4 to TRBJ2-1; D possibly corresponds to TRBD1 (6 bases). This CDR3 spans 17 amino acids. Trimming pared 5 bases from V and 4 bases from J, leaving 21 bases between. The CDR3 bases are TGTGCCAGCAGTGTCAACCCCGGGACATCCAAATACAATGAGCAGTTCTTC. As protein: CASSVNPGTSKYNEQFF.

This clonotype was recorded many times. J is TRBJ2-3 and V is TRBV6-4; a weak D match, TRBD2 (5 bases). This CDR3 comprises 13 residues. The germline CDR1 and CDR2 sequences are MRHNA and SNTAGT. V was trimmed by 4 bases and J by 0 bases, leaving 5 bases between them. Here the CDR3 DNA reads TGTGCCAGCAGTGGCGGGAGCACAGATACGCAGTATTTT. This encodes CASSGGSTDTQYF.

This clonotype was found many times. The chain joins TRBV12-3 or TRBV12-4 to TRBJ2-3, with D unresolved. The CDR3 runs to 15 residues. The germline V and J ends were trimmed by 1 base and 2 bases, with 10 bases remaining between them. The CDR3 sequence: CASSLGSRPTDTQYF. CDR3 DNA sequence: TGTGCCAGCAGTTTAGGATCCAGACCCACAGATACGCAGTATTTT.

This clonotype was recorded at least ten times. The chain uses TRBV29-1 and TRBJ1-3, with D possibly matching TRBD1 (5 bases). Germline V gene data show CDR1 as SQVTM and CDR2 as ANQGSEA. V was clipped by 6 bases and J by 4 bases, with 19 bases between them. The CDR3 extends over 15 amino acids. The DNA of the CDR3 is TGCAGCGTCGACCGGGACGATGATGTAGGAAACACCATATATTTT. The encoded protein is CSVDRDDDVGNTIYF.

By its share, this clonotype is medium-sized (0.01 to 0.1%). J is TRBJ1-2 and V is TRBV6-1; the D is unclear. V lost 7 bases and J lost 4, with 7 bases in between. Germline lookup yields CDR1 MNHNS and CDR2 SASEGT. The CDR3 loop spans 11 amino acids. CDR3 nucleotide sequence: TGTGCCAGCACACAGTCCTATGGCTACACCTTC. Amino acids: CASTQSYGYTF.

This clonotype was seen ten or more times. J is TRBJ2-3 and V is TRBV6-1, with D perhaps given as TRBD1 or TRBD2 (6 bases each). Trimming took 5 bases from V and 2 from J, leaving 11 bases between them. Looked up from germline, CDR1 is MNHNS and CDR2 is SASEGT. This CDR3 comprises 14 residues. CDR3 residues: CASSYGGLTDTQYF. DNA for the CDR3: TGTGCCAGCAGTTATGGGGGGCTCACAGATACGCAGTATTTT.

Only a few counts were recorded for this clonotype. This may be a read error: a much more frequent sequence differs by one nucleotide. The chain employs TRBV19 and TRBJ1-2, with 7 nucleotides matching TRBD1. The CDR3 totals 16 residues. Germline-derived CDR1 and CDR2 are LNHDA and SQIVND (reference sequence). The CDR3 DNA follows: TGTGCCAGTAGTACAATCATGACAGGGTCTAACTATGGCTACGCCTTC. It codes for CASSTIMTGSNYGYAF.

This clonotype was seen a handful of times. This chain links TRBV4-1 with TRBJ1-5; tentatively, D is TRBD1 (6 bases). V shed 4 bases and J shed 4 bases, with 14 bases lying between them. This CDR3 has 15 residues. The germline V gene has CDR1 MGHRA and CDR2 YSYEKL. CDR3 residues: CASSLRQALNQPQHF. DNA of the CDR3: TGCGCCAGCAGCCTGAGACAGGCGCTAAATCAGCCCCAGCATTTT.